This T cell receptor (beta chain) is from a study of T cell changes during pregnancy in multiple sclerosis. Sequencing used immunoSEQ multiplex PCR; TCRdb keeps in-frame clones, though not all of them. The repertoire holds some 38,000 clones, 75% to 95% seen once, with roughly 12% in the top ten. This clonotype originated in a female donor with multiple sclerosis, enrolled in a pregnancy study. The input for sequencing was CD8+ T cells from peripheral blood mononuclear cells, taken after pregnancy.

In DNA, the CDR3 is TGTGCCACCTACGGGGGGGCGCGTGAAGCTTTCTTT. It specifies CATYGGAREAFF. The V call is TRBV4-2, the J call TRBJ1-1; tentative D call: TRBD1 (6 bases). CDR3 length: 12 amino acids. Germline loops: CDR1 LGHNA, CDR2 YNFKEQ. V was pared by 10 bases and J by 7 bases, with 16 bases between.